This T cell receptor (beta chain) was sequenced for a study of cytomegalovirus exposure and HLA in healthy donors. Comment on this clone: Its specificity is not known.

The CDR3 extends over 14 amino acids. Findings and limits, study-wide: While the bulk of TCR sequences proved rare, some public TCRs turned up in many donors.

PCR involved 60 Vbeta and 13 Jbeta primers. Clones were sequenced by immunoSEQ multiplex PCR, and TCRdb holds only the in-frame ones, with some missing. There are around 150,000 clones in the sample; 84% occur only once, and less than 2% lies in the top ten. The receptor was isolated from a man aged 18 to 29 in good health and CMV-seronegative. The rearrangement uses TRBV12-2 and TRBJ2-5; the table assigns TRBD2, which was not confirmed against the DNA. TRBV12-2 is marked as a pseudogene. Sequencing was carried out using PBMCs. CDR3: CASRLLLASETQYF. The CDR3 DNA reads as TGTGCAAGTCGCTTACTACTAGCGAGCGAGACCCAGTACTTC.